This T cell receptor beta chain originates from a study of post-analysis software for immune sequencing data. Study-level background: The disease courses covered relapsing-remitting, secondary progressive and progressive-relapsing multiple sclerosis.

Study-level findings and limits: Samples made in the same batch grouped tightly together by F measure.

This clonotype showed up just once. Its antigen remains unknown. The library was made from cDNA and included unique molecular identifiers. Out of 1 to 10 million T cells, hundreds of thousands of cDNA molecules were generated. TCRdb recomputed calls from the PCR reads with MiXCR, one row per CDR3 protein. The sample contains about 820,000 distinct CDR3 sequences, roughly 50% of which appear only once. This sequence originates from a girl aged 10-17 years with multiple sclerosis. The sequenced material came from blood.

CDR3 loop: CASSQDRLLANYGYTF. As DNA, the CDR3 is TGTGCCAGCAGCCAAGATCGACTATTAGCTAACTATGGCTACACCTTC. This chain uses TRBV3-1 with TRBJ1-2; D is unclear. V gave up 0 bases and J gave up 0 bases, with 11 bases separating them. The CDR3 loop spans 16 amino acids. Germline V lookup: CDR1 LGHDT, CDR2 YNNKEL (reference sequence).